This T cell receptor (beta chain) originates from a study of blood T cell repertoires in COVID-19. Study in general: The United States, Italy and Spain provided the acute and convalescent COVID-19 samples.

Per the study methods: Estimation of nucleated cell counts relied on the amplification of reference gene primers. Sequencing was performed with immunoSEQ multiplex PCR; in TCRdb, only in-frame clones are kept and a portion is missing. The V and J calls and clone size come from that table; D and trimming were worked out from the DNA. The sample includes 230,000 or so clones, approximately 83% of them seen just once. The CDR3 covers 14 residues. Trimming removed 6 bases from V and 2 bases from J, with 12 bases in between. CDR1 is MNHEY, CDR2 SVGAGI, per germline. What was sequenced was peripheral blood. The receptor was isolated from a middle-aged man with active or convalescent COVID-19. The V call is TRBV6-5, the J call TRBJ2-3, with D perhaps TRBD2 (6 bases). CDR3 protein: CASRGGFLTDTQYF. For the CDR3, the DNA is TGTGCCAGCAGGGGAGGTTTTCTCACAGATACGCAGTATTTT.